Below, 19 T cell receptor beta chains from the same sample are listed, as sequenced in a study of T cells after posttransplantation cyclophosphamide (dated by TCRdb to 2016 to 2018). Libraries were made using the immunoSEQ multiplex PCR assay. TCRdb took over this immuneACCESS table, retaining in-frame rearrangements with V and J assigned. Such tables are incomplete; in checked studies, under half of the missing clones stem from an unresolved V gene, and the remainder is unexplained. In all, the sample holds fewer than 20,000 clones, and about 90% of those were seen once. Jointly, the top ten make up less than 0.65% of the sample. The treatment or condition label, as the study defines it: high-dose cyclophosphamide on days +3 and +4 as single-agent GVHD prophylaxis. Busulfan and fludarabine conditioning, a related or unrelated marrow graft, and cyclophosphamide on days +3 and +4 were given to PTCy patients.

The sequences come from CD4+ T cells sorted from blood, collected after allogeneic stem cell transplant with posttransplant cyclophosphamide. Every receptor here comes from a male patient aged 55 to 70 who received an allogeneic stem cell transplant from a related donor and was CMV-positive. After a transplant, the graft donor may have provided part of the T cells.

This chain links TRBV19 with TRBJ1-1; D possibly corresponds to TRBD1 (5 bases). CDR1 and CDR2 (germline): LNHDA, SQIVND (reference sequence). V was trimmed by 2 bases and J by 4 bases, leaving 20 bases between them. The length of the CDR3 is 17 residues. The CDR3 reads CASSINRGRGEGTEAFF. The CDR3 DNA follows: TGTGCCAGTAGTATAAATCGCGGGCGGGGGGAAGGCACTGAAGCTTTCTTT.

The chain is built from TRBV19 and TRBJ1-1; D possibly corresponds to TRBD1 (5 bases). V was trimmed by 5 bases and J by 7 bases, leaving 14 bases between them. This CDR3 has 13 residues. Germline values: CDR1 LNHDA, CDR2 SQIVND (reference sequence). Here the CDR3 reads CASSRRGGGEAFF. The CDR3 bases are TGTGCCAGTAGTCGGAGGGGCGGGGGTGAAGCTTTCTTT.

V gene TRBV7-9 combines with J gene TRBJ1-2, with D possibly being TRBD1 (5 bases). Deletions cut 3 bases from V and 3 bases from J, with 11 bases between. Germline CDR1 is SEHNR and CDR2 is FQNEAQ (reference sequence). The CDR3 extends over 14 amino acids. The CDR3 here is CASSLLQDYYGYTF. The CDR3 DNA reads TGTGCCAGCAGCTTGTTACAGGATTACTATGGCTACACCTTC.

Details on this clone: The junction differs from germline at one of its ends, possibly a read error. Other DNA sequences in this sample translate to the same CDR3. The chain recombines TRBV11-3 with TRBJ1-6, with 9 bases aligning to TRBD1. In germline, CDR1 is SGHNT, CDR2 YENEEA. The CDR3 sequence is 15 residues long. CDR3 region: CASSSGQGNNSPLHF. The CDR3 region has the DNA TGTGCCAGCAGCTCTGGACAGGGGAATAATTCCCCCCTCCACTTT.

Note on this clone: Its ends do not fully match the called genes, so a read error is possible. This chain joins TRBV9 and TRBJ2-1; 11 bases map to TRBD2. CDR3 size: 16 residues. Looked up from germline, CDR1 is SGDLS and CDR2 is YYNGEE. CDR3 region: CASSVLAGGGSGEQLF. The CDR3 DNA follows: TGTGCCAGCAGCGTTCTAGCGGGGGGTGGCTCGGGTGAGCAGCTCTTC.

For the CDR3, the DNA is TGTGCCAGCCGGACAGGGCACTACAATAGCAATCAGCCCCAGCATTTT. Protein: CASRTGHYNSNQPQHF. J is TRBJ1-5 and V is TRBV19; the match to TRBD1 covers 8 bases. The germline gives CDR1 LNHDA, CDR2 SQIVND (reference sequence). J lost 0 bases, V lost 9 bases, and 10 bases had no gene match. The CDR3 length is 16 residues.

V gene TRBV15 combines with J gene TRBJ2-5, with a possible D match to TRBD2 (6 bases). Trimming took 2 bases from V and 5 from J, leaving 18 bases between them. Germline CDR1 and CDR2: LNHNV and YYDKDF (reference sequence). The CDR3 totals 16 residues. CDR3 amino acids: CATSRSDLAAGETQYF. The CDR3 DNA follows: TGTGCCACCAGCAGATCCGACTTAGCGGCGGGGGAGACCCAGTACTTC.

The V call is TRBV28, the J call TRBJ1-1; TRBD1 agrees at 7 bases. J gave up 4 bases and V 5 bases, and 4 bases lay outside the gene matches. This CDR3 is 13 amino acids long. CDR1 and CDR2 from the germline V gene are MDHEN and SYDVKM. The CDR3 region has the DNA TGTGCCAGCAGTCTGACAGGGATCACTGAAGCTTTCTTT. Its translation is CASSLTGITEAFF.

The V gene is TRBV5-4, the J gene TRBJ2-2; TRBD1 agrees at 9 bases. The J segment lost 4 bases and the V segment lost 4 bases, leaving 8 bases of the junction unmatched. Germline-derived CDR1 and CDR2 are SGHNT and YYREEE (reference sequence). CDR3 length equals 16 residues. The CDR3 loop reads CASSPAGTGSTGELFF. CDR3 DNA sequence: TGTGCCAGCAGCCCCGCCGGGACAGGGAGCACCGGGGAGCTGTTTTTT.

The chain recombines TRBV7-8 with TRBJ2-5; 10 nucleotides line up with TRBD2. J gave up 5 bases and V 5 bases, and 11 bases lay outside the gene matches. Per germline, CDR1 SGHVS and CDR2 FQNEAQ. This CDR3 is 16 amino acids long. The CDR3 nucleotides read TGTGCCAGCAGCCCCACCCCGAGCGGGGGGGAGGAGACCCAGTACTTC. Its translation: CASSPTPSGGEETQYF.

This chain joins TRBV18 and TRBJ2-7; TRBD1 matches 10 bases. This CDR3 contains 19 residues. The germline gives CDR1 KGHSH, CDR2 LQKENI. V dropped 2 bases and J dropped 0; count of bases not matched to a gene: 13. CDR3 protein: CASSPTGTGVGRYSYEQYF. The CDR3 bases are TGTGCCAGCTCACCAACCGGGACAGGGGTCGGTAGGTACTCCTACGAGCAGTACTTC.

Only one count was recorded for this clone. This rearrangement joins TRBV6-5 to TRBJ2-1, with a possible D match to TRBD1 (5 bases). Trimming removed 0 bases from V and 3 bases from J, with 12 bases in between. The CDR3 runs 16 residues. CDR1 is MNHEY and CDR2 is SVGAGI in the germline V gene. This chain's CDR3 is CASSYSQAAYYNEQFF. CDR3 DNA: TGTGCCAGCAGTTACTCACAGGCCGCTTACTACAATGAGCAGTTCTTC.

This chain connects TRBV7-9 to TRBJ1-2; 8 nucleotides agree with TRBD1. The CDR3 consists of 13 residues. V lost 4 bases and J lost 4; bases outside the gene matches: 2. Looked up from germline, CDR1 is SEHNR and CDR2 is FQNEAQ (reference sequence). The CDR3 protein is CASSSDRAYGYTF. The CDR3, as DNA: TGTGCCAGCAGCTCGGACAGGGCCTATGGCTACACCTTC.

The rearrangement joins TRBV29-1 to TRBJ1-2; 8 bases match TRBD1. V shed 7 bases and J 3 bases; nucleotides not matched to a gene: 10. This CDR3 spans 14 amino acids. From germline, CDR1 is SQVTM and CDR2 ANQGSEA. As DNA, the CDR3 is TGCAGCGCCGGGGAGACAGGGGAGGACTATGGCTACACCTTC. Translated, it gives CSAGETGEDYGYTF.

V gene TRBV7-8 combines with J gene TRBJ1-2; 12 bases line up with TRBD1. The CDR3 extends over 17 amino acids. V trimming: 5 bases; J trimming: 8 bases; junction bases outside the gene matches: 15. Looked up from germline, CDR1 is SGHVS and CDR2 is FQNEAQ. The CDR3 reads CASSPRDGDRGLRGYTF. The CDR3 nucleotides are TGTGCCAGCAGCCCCCGGGACGGGGACAGGGGGCTTAGAGGCTACACCTTC.

J is TRBJ2-5 and V is TRBV29-1, with 16 bases that match TRBD2. Per germline, CDR1 SQVTM and CDR2 ANQGSEA. V dropped 6 bases and J dropped 5; count of bases not matched to a gene: 3. This CDR3 is 14 amino acids long. CDR3 loop: CSVGTSGGVETQYF. CDR3 coding DNA: TGCAGCGTCGGGACTAGCGGGGGGGTGGAGACCCAGTACTTC.

V gene TRBV9 combines with J gene TRBJ1-3, with a weak D call TRBD1 (5 bases). Germline CDR1 is SGDLS and CDR2 is YYNGEE. The CDR3 runs 14 residues. Trimming shortened V by 4 bases and J by 8 bases, and 16 bases separated the two germline ends. CDR3 DNA sequence: TGTGCCAGCAGCCCCTGGGACTCGCGAGACACCATATATTTT. Amino acids: CASSPWDSRDTIYF.

The V gene is TRBV7-2, the J gene TRBJ2-7; TRBD2 might be the D (6 bases). The germline V and J ends were trimmed by 5 bases and 3 bases, with 17 bases remaining between them. The CDR3 has 15 residues. The V gene's germline CDR1 is SGHTA and CDR2 FQGNSA. The CDR3 here is CASSPVSTSYYEQYF. The CDR3, as DNA: TGTGCCAGCAGCCCAGTCTCCACTAGCTACTACGAGCAGTACTTC.

This chain's CDR3 is CASSQGRASSGANVLTF. CDR3 DNA: TGCGCCAGCAGCCAAGGGCGGGCCAGCTCTGGGGCCAACGTCCTGACTTTC. The rearrangement links TRBV4-3 to TRBJ2-6; D is perhaps TRBD2 (5 bases). Germline-derived CDR1 and CDR2 are LGHNA and YSLEER. V was trimmed by 1 base and J by 0 bases, leaving 10 bases between them. The CDR3 has 17 residues.